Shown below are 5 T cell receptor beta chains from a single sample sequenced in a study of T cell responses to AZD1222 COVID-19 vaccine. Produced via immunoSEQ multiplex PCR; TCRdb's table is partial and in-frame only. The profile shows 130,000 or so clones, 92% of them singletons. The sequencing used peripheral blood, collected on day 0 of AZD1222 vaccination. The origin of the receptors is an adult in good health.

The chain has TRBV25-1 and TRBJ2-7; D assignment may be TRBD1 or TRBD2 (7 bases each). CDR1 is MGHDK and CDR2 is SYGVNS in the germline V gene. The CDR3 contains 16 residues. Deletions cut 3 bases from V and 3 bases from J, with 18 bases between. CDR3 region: CASSDGQGGVFYEQYF. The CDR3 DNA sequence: TGTGCCAGCAGTGATGGTCAGGGGGGGGTTTTCTACGAGCAGTACTTC.

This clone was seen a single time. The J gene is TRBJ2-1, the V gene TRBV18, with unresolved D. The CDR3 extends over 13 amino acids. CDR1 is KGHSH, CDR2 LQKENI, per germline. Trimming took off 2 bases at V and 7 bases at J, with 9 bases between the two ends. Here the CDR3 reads CASSPRLGNEQFF. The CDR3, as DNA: TGTGCCAGCTCACCAAGGCTAGGAAATGAGCAGTTCTTC. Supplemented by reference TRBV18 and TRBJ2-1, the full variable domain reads NAGVMQNPRHLVRRRGQEARLRCSPMKGHSHVYWYRQLPEEGLKFMVYLQKENIIDESGMPKERFSAEFPKEGPSILRIQQVVRGDSAAYFCASSPRLGNEQFFGPGTRLTVL.

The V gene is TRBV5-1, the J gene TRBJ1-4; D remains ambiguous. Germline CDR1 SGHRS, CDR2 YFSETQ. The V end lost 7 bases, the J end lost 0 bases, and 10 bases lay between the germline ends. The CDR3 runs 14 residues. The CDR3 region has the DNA TGCGCCAGCCGCCGGTGGGCAACTAATGAAAAACTGTTTTTT. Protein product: CASRRWATNEKLFF.

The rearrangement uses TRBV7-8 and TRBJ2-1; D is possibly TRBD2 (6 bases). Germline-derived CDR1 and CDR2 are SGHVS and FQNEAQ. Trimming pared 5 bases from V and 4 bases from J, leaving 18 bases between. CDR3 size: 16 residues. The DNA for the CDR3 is TGTGCCAGCAGCCCTCTCGGGGGAGGTTGGTACAATGAGCAGTTCTTC. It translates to CASSPLGGGWYNEQFF.

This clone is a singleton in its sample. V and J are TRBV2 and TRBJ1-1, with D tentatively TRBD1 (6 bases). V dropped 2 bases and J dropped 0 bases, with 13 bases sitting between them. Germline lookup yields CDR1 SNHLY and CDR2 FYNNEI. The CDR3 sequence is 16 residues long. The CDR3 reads CASSELTGNMNTEAFF. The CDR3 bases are TGTGCCAGCAGTGAACTTACAGGGAACATGAACACTGAAGCTTTCTTT.